A selection of T cell receptor beta chains follows, all from one sample in a study of cytomegalovirus exposure and HLA in healthy donors. Profiling relied on immunoSEQ multiplex PCR, and the TCRdb table lists in-frame clones only, not all of them. Of around 140,000 clones listed, approximately 72% are singletons. The sample taken for sequencing was PBMCs. The receptor set was obtained from a woman in her sixties or seventies in good health and CMV-seronegative. CDR3s include the opening cysteine and the closing phenylalanine or tryptophan. Each record gives: D gene, V gene, J gene, clone size, CDR3 DNA, CDR3 protein. D genes are given only for firm matches. The size entry is marked missing in some rows and otherwise reads once, few, many or a size class.

D: TRBD1
V: TRBV5-4
J: TRBJ2-1
size: .
DNA: TGTGCCAGCAGCTCCAGACAGGGGTACAATGAGCAGTTCTTC
CDR3: CASSSRQGYNEQFF

D: .
V: TRBV14
J: TRBJ1-5
size: .
DNA: TGTGCCAGCAGCCAAGATCCAGGGCGGCCCCAGCATTTT
CDR3: CASSQDPGRPQHF

D: .
V: TRBV9
J: TRBJ1-1
size: .
DNA: TGTGCCAGCAGCGTAGACGGGAACACTGAAGCTTTCTTT
CDR3: CASSVDGNTEAFF

D: TRBD1
V: TRBV2
J: TRBJ1-2
size: .
DNA: TGTGCCAGCAGTGTTTCGGGACAGGGGGATGATTATGGCTACACCTTC
CDR3: CASSVSGQGDDYGYTF

D: TRBD1
V: TRBV7-2
J: TRBJ1-2
size: .
DNA: TGTGCCAGCAGCTCGGGACAGAAAAACTATGGCTACACCTTC
CDR3: CASSSGQKNYGYTF

D: TRBD2
V: TRBV27
J: TRBJ2-1
size: .
DNA: TGTGCCAGCAGTTCCCGGCAGGGAGGGAAGAATGAGCAGTTCTTC
CDR3: CASSSRQGGKNEQFF

D: TRBD1
V: TRBV2
J: TRBJ1-3
size: .
DNA: TGTGCCAGCAGCCGGGAGCCAGGGGGCCTCTCTGGAAACACCATATATTTT
CDR3: CASSREPGGLSGNTIYF

D: TRBD2
V: TRBV5-4
J: TRBJ2-5
size: .
DNA: TGTGCCAGCAGCTTGGGGGGGGGTAAAGAGACCCAGTACTTC
CDR3: CASSLGGGKETQYF

D: .
V: TRBV5-4
J: TRBJ2-7
size: .
DNA: TGTGCCAGCTCATTAGCGGACACCTACGAGCAGTACTTC
CDR3: CASSLADTYEQYF

D: TRBD2
V: TRBV4-3
J: TRBJ2-2
size: .
DNA: TGCGCCAGCAGCCAGCATCGACCGGGACTAGCGGGAGTTGACGGGGAGCTGTTTTTT
CDR3: CASSQHRPGLAGVDGELFF

D: TRBD2
V: TRBV7-3
J: TRBJ2-5
size: once
DNA: TGTGCCAGCAGCTCGGGACTAGTAGGCGAGACCCAGTACTTC
CDR3: CASSSGLVGETQYF

D: TRBD1
V: TRBV7-9
J: TRBJ2-7
size: .
DNA: TGTGCCAGCAGCTTGGACAGGGGCAACGAGCAGTACTTC
CDR3: CASSLDRGNEQYF

D: .
V: TRBV28
J: TRBJ2-2
size: few
DNA: TGTGCCAGCAGGACGACAACACACACCGGGGAGCTGTTTTTT
CDR3: CASRTTTHTGELFF

D: TRBD2
V: TRBV19
J: TRBJ2-5
size: few
DNA: TGTGCCAGTAGTGCCCCTCGCGGGAGGGCCCGGGAGACCCAGTACTTC
CDR3: CASSAPRGRARETQYF

D: .
V: TRBV19
J: TRBJ2-5
size: .
DNA: TGTGCCAGTAGCAACCAGGGGCGCCAAGAGACCCAGTACTTC
CDR3: CASSNQGRQETQYF

D: .
V: TRBV11-1
J: TRBJ2-5
size: once
DNA: TGTGCCACCCTGACCGAGACAGGAAGGATATGGGAGACCCAGTACTTC
CDR3: CATLTETGRIWETQYF

D: TRBD1
V: TRBV7-9
J: TRBJ1-4
size: .
DNA: TGTGCCAGCAGCTTAGGACAGGGAGAAAATGAAAAACTGTTTTTT
CDR3: CASSLGQGENEKLFF

D: TRBD2
V: TRBV2
J: TRBJ2-3
size: .
DNA: TGTGCCTCGCTTAGACTAGCGGAGAGCACAGATACGCAGTATTTT
CDR3: CASLRLAESTDTQYF

D: TRBD1
V: TRBV6-1
J: TRBJ1-5
size: .
DNA: TGTGCCAGCTCCGGGACAGGTAACAATCAGCCCCAGCATTTT
CDR3: CASSGTGNNQPQHF

D: .
V: TRBV6-5
J: TRBJ1-5
size: .
DNA: TGTGCCAGCAGCCCTGACAGCCGCAATCAGCCCCAGCATTTT
CDR3: CASSPDSRNQPQHF

D: TRBD1
V: TRBV19
J: TRBJ2-4
size: .
DNA: TGTGCCAGTAGTGTAACCGGGACAGGGGTGGTCGGAGCCAAAAACATTCAGTACTTC
CDR3: CASSVTGTGVVGAKNIQYF

D: .
V: TRBV19
J: TRBJ1-1
size: .
DNA: TGTGCCAGTAGTAAGGAAACTACGATGAACACTGAAGCTTTCTTT
CDR3: CASSKETTMNTEAFF

D: .
V: TRBV5-6
J: TRBJ1-1
size: few
DNA: TGTGCCAGCAGCTTGGCTTTAGTGAACACTGAAGCTTTCTTT
CDR3: CASSLALVNTEAFF

D: .
V: TRBV4-1
J: TRBJ1-5
size: .
DNA: TGCGCCAGCAGCCAAACCGACAGCCCCAATCAGCCCCAGCATTTT
CDR3: CASSQTDSPNQPQHF

D: .
V: TRBV5-1
J: TRBJ1-1
size: .
DNA: TGCGCCAGCAGCCTAGGGGGGAACACTGAAGCTTTCTTT
CDR3: CASSLGGNTEAFF

D: .
V: TRBV5-1
J: TRBJ2-2
size: .
DNA: TGCGCCAGCGCCCCCCAACGGGGATCGAACACCGGGGAGCTGTTTTTT
CDR3: CASAPQRGSNTGELFF

D: TRBD2
V: TRBV9
J: TRBJ2-2
size: .
DNA: TGTGCCAGCAGCGTCGCTAGCGGAGATGCTGGGGAGCTGTTTTTT
CDR3: CASSVASGDAGELFF

D: TRBD1
V: TRBV7-2
J: TRBJ1-1
size: .
DNA: TGTGCCAGCAGCCCCTGGGGACAGGGGTACACTGAAGCTTTCTTT
CDR3: CASSPWGQGYTEAFF

D: TRBD2
V: TRBV19
J: TRBJ2-3
size: few
DNA: TGTGCCAGTAGTATTAGCCCCCCGCGAAGACTAGCGGATAGCACAGATACGCAGTATTTT
CDR3: CASSISPPRRLADSTDTQYF

D: .
V: TRBV27
J: TRBJ2-7
size: once
DNA: TGTGCCAGCGCCGAAGGGGCGGGGGCCTGGGTTCCCGAGCAGTACTTC
CDR3: CASAEGAGAWVPEQYF

D: TRBD2
V: TRBV11-3
J: TRBJ2-1
size: .
DNA: TGTGCCAGCAGCTTAGATCCAGCGGGAGGGGGTGAGCAGTTCTTC
CDR3: CASSLDPAGGGEQFF

D: TRBD2
V: TRBV6-5
J: TRBJ2-7
size: .
DNA: TGTGCCACGGGGGGGCAAGCCTACGAGCAGTACTTC
CDR3: CATGGQAYEQYF

D: TRBD1
V: TRBV5-5
J: TRBJ2-3
size: .
DNA: TGTGCCAGCAGCTTGGCTAGGGACAGGGGATCGCAGTATTTT
CDR3: CASSLARDRGSQYF

D: .
V: TRBV7-8
J: TRBJ2-5
size: .
DNA: TGTGCCAGCAGCCCCGGCGGTGAAAGGGGAGGTTGGACCCAGTACTTC
CDR3: CASSPGGERGGWTQYF

D: TRBD1
V: TRBV28
J: TRBJ1-1
size: .
DNA: TGTGCCAGCAGCTCGGGACAGGTGAACACTGAAGCTTTCTTT
CDR3: CASSSGQVNTEAFF

D: TRBD1
V: TRBV19
J: TRBJ2-1
size: once
DNA: TGTGCCAGTAGTAGGCACGGGACAGGGGGCCAAAGTGAGCAGTTCTTC
CDR3: CASSRHGTGGQSEQFF

D: .
V: TRBV10-3
J: TRBJ2-7
size: .
DNA: TGTGCCATCAGTGATAAGGACATCGCCTACGAGCAGTACTTC
CDR3: CAISDKDIAYEQYF

D: .
V: TRBV4-3
J: TRBJ2-7
size: .
DNA: TGCGCCAGCAGCCAAGATAGGGGCCTGGAGGGCCTTGGCTACGAGCAGTACTTC
CDR3: CASSQDRGLEGLGYEQYF

D: .
V: TRBV20-1
J: TRBJ2-5
size: few
DNA: TGCAGTGTCGACAAGAAAGAGACCCAGTACTTC
CDR3: CSVDKKETQYF

D: .
V: TRBV10-3
J: TRBJ1-2
size: .
DNA: TGTGCCATCAGTGAGTCTGGGGTGCGGGGTGGCTACACCTTC
CDR3: CAISESGVRGGYTF

D: .
V: TRBV2
J: TRBJ2-3
size: .
DNA: TGCGCTTCTCAAGGCAGGGAGGTTACAGATACGCAGTATTTT
CDR3: CASQGREVTDTQYF

D: .
V: TRBV7-2
J: TRBJ2-7
size: .
DNA: TGTGCCAGCAGCTTAGTTATAGGGAGGTACTACGAGCAGTACTTC
CDR3: CASSLVIGRYYEQYF

D: TRBD2
V: TRBV19
J: TRBJ2-6
size: .
DNA: TGTGCCAGTAGTATGTCTAGCGGGGGTGCTGGGGCCAACGTCCTGACTTTC
CDR3: CASSMSSGGAGANVLTF

D: .
V: TRBV4-1
J: TRBJ2-7
size: .
DNA: TGCGCCAGCAGCCAAGAGAGCGGAGGCAGGGGTTACGAGCAGTACTTC
CDR3: CASSQESGGRGYEQYF

D: TRBD2
V: TRBV27
J: TRBJ2-1
size: .
DNA: TGTGCCAGCAGTTCTCTAGCGGGAGTGCCAAATGAGCAGTTCTTC
CDR3: CASSSLAGVPNEQFF

D: TRBD2
V: TRBV7-2
J: TRBJ2-7
size: .
DNA: TGTGCCAGCAGCTTAGAAGCGGGGGGCCCCTACGAGCAGTACTTC
CDR3: CASSLEAGGPYEQYF

D: .
V: TRBV27
J: TRBJ2-7
size: .
DNA: TGTGCCAGCAGGATCTTCGGAGGTCCCTACGAGCAGTACTTC
CDR3: CASRIFGGPYEQYF

D: .
V: TRBV28
J: TRBJ2-1
size: .
DNA: TGTGCCAGCAGTTTAGCGGACTCCTACAATGAGCAGTTCTTC
CDR3: CASSLADSYNEQFF